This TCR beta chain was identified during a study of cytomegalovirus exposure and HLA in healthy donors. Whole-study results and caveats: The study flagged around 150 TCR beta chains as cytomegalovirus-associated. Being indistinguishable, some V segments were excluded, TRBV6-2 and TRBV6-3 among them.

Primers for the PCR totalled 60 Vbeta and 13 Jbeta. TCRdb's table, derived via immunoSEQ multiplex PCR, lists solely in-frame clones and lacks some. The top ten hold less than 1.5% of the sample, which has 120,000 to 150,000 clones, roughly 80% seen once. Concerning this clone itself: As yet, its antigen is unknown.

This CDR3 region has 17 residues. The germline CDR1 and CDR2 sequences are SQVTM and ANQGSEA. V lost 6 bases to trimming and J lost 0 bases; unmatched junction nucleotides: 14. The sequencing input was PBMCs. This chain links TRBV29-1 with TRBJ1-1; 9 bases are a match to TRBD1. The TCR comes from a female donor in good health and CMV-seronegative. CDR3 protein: CSVAFRGQGLMNTEAFF. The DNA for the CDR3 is TGCAGCGTCGCCTTCAGGGGACAGGGCCTCATGAACACTGAAGCTTTCTTT.